The rows below give T cell receptor beta chains drawn from one sample of a study of beta chain features in type 1 diabetes. Measured with immunoSEQ multiplex PCR; TCRdb has only the in-frame clones, and not every one. The table lists 330,000 or so clones, roughly 13% of them singletons. Sequenced input: naive CD4+ T cells from blood. The origin of the receptors is a woman under 30 with type 1 diabetes. Both conserved end residues are part of each CDR3. The D gene is left open where the match is weak. The listing skips clone size in some rows; elsewhere it reads once, few, many or a size class.

j_call v_call d_call clone_size cdr3_nt cdr3_aa
TRBJ1-1 TRBV10-3 NA few TGTGCCAGTACAGGGAACACTGAAGCTTTCTTT CASTGNTEAFF
TRBJ2-5 TRBV12-5 TRBD2 NA TGTGCTAGTGGTATTCTAGCGGTTGGTGTGGAGACCCAGTACTTC CASGILAVGVETQYF
TRBJ2-3 TRBV5-1 NA NA TGCGCCAGCAGCTTGGAGGTCGGGAACACAGATACGCAGTATTTT CASSLEVGNTDTQYF
TRBJ1-6 TRBV7-9 TRBD1 NA TGTGCCAGCAGCTTAGCTCAGGGGACAGGGCATAATTCACCCCTCCACTTT CASSLAQGTGHNSPLHF
TRBJ1-1 TRBV28 NA NA TGTGCCAGCAGTATAAGGGGGAGATTGGCCACTGAAGCTTTCTTT CASSIRGRLATEAFF
TRBJ1-1 TRBV28 NA few TGTGCCAGCAGTCCCGCCGACAGGATGAACACTGAAGCTTTCTTT CASSPADRMNTEAFF
TRBJ2-1 TRBV25-1 TRBD2 few TGTGCCAGCAGTGGCGGGAGCACTTACAATGAGCAGTTCTTC CASSGGSTYNEQFF
TRBJ2-3 TRBV14 NA NA TGTGCCAGCAGCGCAAGATCCTGGTACGGGGATACGCAGTATTTT CASSARSWYGDTQYF
TRBJ2-1 TRBV28 TRBD1 NA TGTGCCAGCAGGCCCGCGGGGACAGGGGGCTACAATGAGCAGTTCTTC CASRPAGTGGYNEQFF
TRBJ1-5 TRBV28 NA few TGTGCCACCCAGGGGCTCAATCAGCCCCAGCATTTT CATQGLNQPQHF
TRBJ2-5 TRBV5-6 NA NA TGTGCCAGCAGCCAGAAAATTAAAGAGACCCAGTACTTC CASSQKIKETQYF
TRBJ2-5 TRBV11-2 NA NA TGTGCCAGCAGCTCCCAAGCGAGGAGGAAGACCCAGTACTTC CASSSQARRKTQYF
TRBJ2-4 TRBV18 TRBD2 NA TGTGCCAGCTCACCACCCGGGGAGGGAGCCAAAAACATTCAGTACTTC CASSPPGEGAKNIQYF
TRBJ2-7 TRBV5-1 TRBD2 few TGCGCCAGCAGCTTGGTAATAGCGGGAGGTTCCTCCTACGAGCAGTACTTC CASSLVIAGGSSYEQYF
TRBJ2-5 TRBV10-2 TRBD2 NA TGCGCCAGGGGGACTAGCGGGAGGGCCGTGGGCCAAGAGACCCAGTACTTC CARGTSGRAVGQETQYF
TRBJ2-1 TRBV7-2 TRBD2 NA TGTGCCAGCAGCCCCGCTAGCGGGGGCTCCTACAATGAGCAGTTCTTC CASSPASGGSYNEQFF
TRBJ2-1 TRBV2 TRBD2 few TGTGCCAGCAAACCTAGCGGGAATAGGAATGAGCAGTTCTTC CASKPSGNRNEQFF
TRBJ1-1 TRBV29-1 NA NA TGCAGCGCCGTCGGGGCCGGGGGGACTGAAGCTTTCTTT CSAVGAGGTEAFF
TRBJ2-7 TRBV4-2 TRBD2 few TGTGCCAGCAGCCAGGACGGACTAGCGGACTCCTACGAGCAGTACTTC CASSQDGLADSYEQYF
TRBJ2-5 TRBV6-6 TRBD1 NA TGTGCCAGCAGGGGAGGACAGGGGGAGGGAGAGACCCAGTACTTC CASRGGQGEGETQYF
TRBJ2-7 TRBV4-3 TRBD2 NA TGCGCCAGCAGCCAGACTGGGACTAGCGGGAGCTACGAGCAGTACTTC CASSQTGTSGSYEQYF
TRBJ1-1 TRBV18 NA few TGTGCCAGCTCACCTACCACAGGGTCGGCTTTCTTT CASSPTTGSAFF
TRBJ2-1 TRBV7-9 TRBD2 few TGTGCCAGCAGCTTTCCTAGCGGGGGGCTAAAGTTCTTC CASSFPSGGLKFF
TRBJ2-3 TRBV23-1 TRBD2 NA TGCGCCAGCAGACCCTTTCTGGGGGGGGCAGATACGCAGTATTTT CASRPFLGGADTQYF
TRBJ2-3 TRBV2 TRBD2 few TGTGCCAGCAGTGAAGCGGGACTAGCCACAGATACGCAGTATTTT CASSEAGLATDTQYF
TRBJ1-2 TRBV7-2 TRBD1 few TGTGCCAGCAGCTTGACGACAGGGGTGGGCTATGGCTACACCTTC CASSLTTGVGYGYTF
TRBJ2-7 TRBV7-2 TRBD1 few TGTGCCAGCAGTTACGGGACAGGGGGCTACTACGAGCAGTACTTC CASSYGTGGYYEQYF
TRBJ1-3 TRBV6-6 NA NA TGTGCCAGCAGTTACTTTTCTCCAGGGGACACCATATATTTT CASSYFSPGDTIYF
TRBJ1-2 TRBV6-1 TRBD1 few TGTGCCAGCAGTGGACAGGGCGGCTATGGCTACACCTTC CASSGQGGYGYTF
TRBJ1-2 TRBV10-3 TRBD1 NA TGTGCCATCAGTGAGGACAGGGGTTATGGCTACACCTTC CAISEDRGYGYTF
TRBJ1-1 TRBV27 TRBD1 NA TGTGCCAGCAGTCTCCAGCAGGGGGCATGGTCTGAAGCTTTCTTT CASSLQQGAWSEAFF
TRBJ2-3 TRBV18 NA few TGTGCCAGCTCACAAATTCTAGGGGTCACAGATACGCAGTATTTT CASSQILGVTDTQYF
TRBJ2-7 TRBV14 NA NA TGTGCCAGCAGCCCAAGACACGGTAGAGTCTACGAGCAGTACTTC CASSPRHGRVYEQYF
TRBJ2-4 TRBV28 NA NA TGTGCCAGCAGGTCGGGGGGCCGGAACATTCAGTACTTC CASRSGGRNIQYF
TRBJ2-7 TRBV6-5 TRBD1 NA TGTGCCAGCAAACTAACAGGGGGGCCCTACGAGCAGTACTTC CASKLTGGPYEQYF
TRBJ2-3 TRBV28 TRBD2 NA TGTGCCAGCAGACCTAGCGGGGGGGCTGTATATACGCAGTATTTT CASRPSGGAVYTQYF
TRBJ2-7 TRBV7-2 NA few TGTGCCAGCAGCTTCGCAGGCATATACGAGCAGTACTTC CASSFAGIYEQYF
TRBJ1-4 TRBV15 NA NA TGTGCCACCAGCAGAGAGTCGGCCGGGGAGTGGAAACTGTTTTTT CATSRESAGEWKLFF
TRBJ2-1 TRBV6-5 NA few TGTGCCAGCAGTTACACAATAGCGATGGAGGAGTTCTTC CASSYTIAMEEFF
TRBJ2-7 TRBV28 NA few TGTGCCAGCAGTTTATTGCTAGCCAGCTCCTACGAGCAGTACTTC CASSLLLASSYEQYF
TRBJ2-7 TRBV6-5 NA few TGTGCCAGCAGTTCCCTCGTATCCTACGAGCAGTACTTC CASSSLVSYEQYF
TRBJ2-3 TRBV2 NA few TGTGCCAGCAGTGAAGCGGGGGGGCCTGGAGATACGCAGTATTTT CASSEAGGPGDTQYF
TRBJ2-1 TRBV7-9 NA NA TGTGCCAGCAGGCACCAGGGGAATGAGCAGTTCTTC CASRHQGNEQFF
TRBJ2-1 TRBV5-6 TRBD1 few TGTGCCAGCAGCCACGGACAGGGGGCTTTCAATGAGCAGTTCTTC CASSHGQGAFNEQFF
TRBJ2-3 TRBV4-3 TRBD1 NA TGCGCCAGCAGCCCGGGGGACAGGGGGCCGTCAGATACGCAGTATTTT CASSPGDRGPSDTQYF
TRBJ2-3 TRBV2 TRBD1 few TGTGCCAGCAACCGGCAGGGGGCTTTTGGCACAGATACGCAGTATTTT CASNRQGAFGTDTQYF
TRBJ2-5 TRBV6-5 TRBD1 NA TGTGCCAGCAGAGGACAGGCTGGGGAGACCCAGTACTTC CASRGQAGETQYF
TRBJ1-1 TRBV4-3 NA NA TGCGCCAGCAGCCAAGTTATTGGACTGGGAGAAGCTTTCTTT CASSQVIGLGEAFF
TRBJ2-1 TRBV19 TRBD2 NA TGTGCCAGTAGTTCGCGACTAGCGGGAGACCAAGGTGAGCAGTTCTTC CASSSRLAGDQGEQFF
TRBJ2-5 TRBV7-2 NA NA TGTGCCAGCAGCCCGGTCCCGCTTAGCCGGGAGACCCAGTACTTC CASSPVPLSRETQYF
TRBJ2-3 TRBV29-1 TRBD1 few TGCAGCGTTTCGACAGGGGGCTTGTCAGATACGCAGTATTTT CSVSTGGLSDTQYF
TRBJ2-7 TRBV4-3 NA NA TGCGCCAGCAGCCAAGACGGAGCGTACGAGCAGTACTTC CASSQDGAYEQYF
TRBJ2-1 TRBV29-1 TRBD2 NA TGCAGCGTTATTCCGGGACTAGCCTACAATGAGCAGTTCTTC CSVIPGLAYNEQFF
TRBJ2-4 TRBV4-1 TRBD1 NA TGCGCCAGCAGCCAACCGAGACAGGGGCTGGCCAAAAACATTCAGTACTTC CASSQPRQGLAKNIQYF
TRBJ2-7 TRBV9 NA NA TGTGCCAGCAGCGCCCGCCCCCAGCGGAAAGGGCACGAGCAGTACTTC CASSARPQRKGHEQYF